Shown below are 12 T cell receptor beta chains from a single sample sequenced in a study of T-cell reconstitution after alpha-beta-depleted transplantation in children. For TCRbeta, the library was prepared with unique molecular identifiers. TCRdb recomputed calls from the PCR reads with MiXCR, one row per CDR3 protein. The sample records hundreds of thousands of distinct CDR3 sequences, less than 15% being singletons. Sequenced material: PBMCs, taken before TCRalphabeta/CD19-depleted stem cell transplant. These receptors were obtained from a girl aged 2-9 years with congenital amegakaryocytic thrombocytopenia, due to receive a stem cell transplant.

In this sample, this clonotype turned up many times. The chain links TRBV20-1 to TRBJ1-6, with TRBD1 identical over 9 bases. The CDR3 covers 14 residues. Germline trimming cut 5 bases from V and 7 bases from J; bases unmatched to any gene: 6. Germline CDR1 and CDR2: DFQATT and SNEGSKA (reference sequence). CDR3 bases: TGCAGTGCTGACAGGGGGGTCAGGAATTCACCCCTCCACTTT. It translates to CSADRGVRNSPLHF.

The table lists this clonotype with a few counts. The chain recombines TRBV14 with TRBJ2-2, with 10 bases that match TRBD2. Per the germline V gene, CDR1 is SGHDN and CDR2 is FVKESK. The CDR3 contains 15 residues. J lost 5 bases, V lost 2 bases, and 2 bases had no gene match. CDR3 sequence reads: CASSQLAGVTGELFF. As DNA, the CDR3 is TGTGCCAGCAGCCAACTAGCGGGAGTTACCGGGGAGCTGTTTTTT.

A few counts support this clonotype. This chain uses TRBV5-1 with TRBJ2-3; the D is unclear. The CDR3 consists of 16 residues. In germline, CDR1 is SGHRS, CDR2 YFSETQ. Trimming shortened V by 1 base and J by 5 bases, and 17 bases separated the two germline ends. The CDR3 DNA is TGCGCCAGCAGCTTGATGGCTCCAGGTGGTATAGATACGCAGTATTTT. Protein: CASSLMAPGGIDTQYF.

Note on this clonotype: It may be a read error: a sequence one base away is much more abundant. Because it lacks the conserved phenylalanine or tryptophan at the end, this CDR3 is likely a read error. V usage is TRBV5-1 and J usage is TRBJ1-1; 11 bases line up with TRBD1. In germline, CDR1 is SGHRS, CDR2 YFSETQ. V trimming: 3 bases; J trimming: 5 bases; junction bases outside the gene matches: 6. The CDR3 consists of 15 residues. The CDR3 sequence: CASSYRTGGVTEAFI. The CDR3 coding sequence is TGCGCCAGCAGCTACAGGACAGGGGGCGTAACTGAAGCTTTCATT.

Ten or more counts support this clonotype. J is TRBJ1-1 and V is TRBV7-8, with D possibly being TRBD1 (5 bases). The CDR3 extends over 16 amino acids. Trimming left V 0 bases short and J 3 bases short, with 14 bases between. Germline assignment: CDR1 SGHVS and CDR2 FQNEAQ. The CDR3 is CASSLAGGQYYTEAFF. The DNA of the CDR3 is TGTGCCAGCAGCTTAGCTGGTGGACAATACTACACTGAAGCTTTCTTT.

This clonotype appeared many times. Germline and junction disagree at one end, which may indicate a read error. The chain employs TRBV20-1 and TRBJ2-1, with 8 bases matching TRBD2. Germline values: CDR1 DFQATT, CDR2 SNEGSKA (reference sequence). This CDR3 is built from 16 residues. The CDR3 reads CSAGEESGTRGNEQFF. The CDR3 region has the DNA TGCAGTGCTGGAGAAGAATCCGGGACTAGAGGCAATGAGCAGTTCTTC.

CDR3 sequence reads: CASSYTLRAPTANEQYF. The CDR3 nucleotides are TGTGCCAGCAGCTACACACTCCGGGCCCCGACGGCAAACGAGCAGTACTTC. This chain uses TRBV7-9 with TRBJ2-7; D call uncertain. Germline-derived CDR1 and CDR2 are SEHNR and FQNEAQ (reference sequence). V was pared by 4 bases and J by 5 bases, with 24 bases between. The CDR3 extends over 17 amino acids.

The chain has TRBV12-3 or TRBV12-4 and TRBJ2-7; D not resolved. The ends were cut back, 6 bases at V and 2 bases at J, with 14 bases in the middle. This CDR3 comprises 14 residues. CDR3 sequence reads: CASSSTLLAYEQYF. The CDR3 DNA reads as TGTGCCAGCAGCTCCACTTTATTGGCCTACGAGCAGTACTTC.

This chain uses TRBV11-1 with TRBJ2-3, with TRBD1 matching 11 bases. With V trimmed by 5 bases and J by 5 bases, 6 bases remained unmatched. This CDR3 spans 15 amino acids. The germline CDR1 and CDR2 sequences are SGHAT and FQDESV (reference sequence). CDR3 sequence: CASSPRDRGLDTQYF. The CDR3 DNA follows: TGTGCCAGCAGCCCCCGGGACAGGGGGTTAGATACGCAGTATTTT.

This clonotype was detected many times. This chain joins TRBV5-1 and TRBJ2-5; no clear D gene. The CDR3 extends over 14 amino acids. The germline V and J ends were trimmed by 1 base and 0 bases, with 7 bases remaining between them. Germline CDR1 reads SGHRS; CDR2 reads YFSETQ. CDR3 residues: CASSLTAYQETQYF. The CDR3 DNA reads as TGCGCCAGCAGCTTGACAGCGTACCAAGAGACCCAGTACTTC. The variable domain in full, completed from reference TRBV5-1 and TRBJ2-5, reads KAGVTQTPRYLIKTRGQQVTLSCSPISGHRSVSWYQQTPGQGLQFLFEYFSETQRNKGNFPGRFSGRQFSNSRSEMNVSTLELGDSALYLCASSLTAYQETQYFGPGTRLLVL.

The CDR3 nucleotides are TGCAGTGCTAGCGCTCCAGGACAGGTTTATGGCTACACCTTC. Amino acid sequence: CSASAPGQVYGYTF. The rearrangement joins TRBV20-1 to TRBJ1-2, with TRBD1 matching over 7 bases. This CDR3 region has 14 residues. V lost 3 bases to trimming and J lost 5 bases; unmatched junction nucleotides: 9. Germline CDR1 and CDR2: DFQATT and SNEGSKA (reference sequence).

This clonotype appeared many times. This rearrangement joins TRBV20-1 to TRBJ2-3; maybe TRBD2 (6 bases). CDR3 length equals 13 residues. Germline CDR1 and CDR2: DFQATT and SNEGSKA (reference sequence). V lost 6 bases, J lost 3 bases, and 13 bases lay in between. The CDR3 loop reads CSAKRVSTDTQYF. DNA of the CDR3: TGCAGTGCGAAGCGGGTGTCGACAGATACGCAGTATTTT.